This is a list of T cell receptor beta chains from one sample in a study of neurological immune-mediated disorders. TCRdb itself ran the 5' RACE reads through MiXCR, one entry per CDR3 protein. The sample includes about 80,000 distinct CDR3 sequences, 5% to 6% of them seen just once. The sample consisted of PBMCs. These receptors were collected from a woman aged 60 to 75 with multiple sclerosis. CDR3s include the opening cysteine and the closing phenylalanine or tryptophan. A D gene is named only where the DNA matches it firmly. Not all rows give a size; the values are once, few, many and, for expanded clones, a class.

TRBD2	TRBV3-1	many	TRBJ2-1	CASSQDWASGGRTYNEQFF	TGTGCCAGCAGCCAAGATTGGGCTAGCGGGGGCCGAACCTACAATGAGCAGTTCTTC
NA	TRBV5-1	many	TRBJ2-7	CASSLGDYEQYF	TGCGCCAGCAGCTTGGGAGATTACGAGCAGTACTTC
TRBD1	TRBV20-1	many	TRBJ1-6	CSAAFGTDNSPLHF	TGCAGTGCTGCATTTGGGACAGATAATTCACCCCTCCACTTT
NA	TRBV7-7	many	TRBJ2-2	CASSLAGLNTGELFF	TGTGCCAGCAGCTTAGCCGGACTGAACACCGGGGAGCTGTTTTTT
NA	TRBV5-1	medium-sized	TRBJ2-5	CASSWTGGEVTQYF	TGCGCCAGCAGCTGGACGGGTGGGGAGGTGACCCAGTACTTC
NA	TRBV20-1	many	TRBJ1-5	CSARNGNQPQHF	TGCAGTGCTAGGAACGGAAATCAGCCCCAGCATTTT
NA	TRBV5-1	many	TRBJ2-3	CASRSTGTHTDTQYF	TGCGCCAGCAGATCAACCGGGACACACACAGATACGCAGTATTTT
TRBD1	TRBV6-2/TRBV6-3	NA	TRBJ2-1	CASSYPKGQGVLYNEQFF	TGTGCCAGCAGTTACCCCAAAGGACAGGGGGTATTGTACAATGAGCAGTTCTTC
NA	TRBV7-2	many	TRBJ2-1	CASSLQAGANEQFF	TGTGCCAGCAGCTTACAGGCAGGGGCAAATGAGCAGTTCTTC
NA	TRBV5-1	many	TRBJ1-1	CASSQTAANTEAFF	TGCGCCAGCAGCCAGACGGCAGCAAACACTGAAGCTTTCTTT
TRBD1	TRBV29-1	many	TRBJ1-2	CSVEKPGGGYTF	TGCAGCGTTGAAAAGCCAGGGGGTGGCTACACCTTC
NA	TRBV5-1	many	TRBJ2-6	CASSPSGANVLTF	TGCGCCAGCAGCCCATCTGGGGCCAACGTCCTGACTTTC
NA	TRBV6-5	many	TRBJ2-5	CASSPEADEGTQYF	TGTGCCAGCAGCCCCGAGGCCGACGAGGGGACCCAGTACTTC
NA	TRBV18	few	TRBJ2-3	CASSPAGSGGPDTQYF	TGTGCCAGCTCACCCGCGGGGTCAGGGGGGCCGGATACGCAGTATTTT
TRBD1	TRBV5-1	many	TRBJ1-1	CASSRQGASGNTEAFF	TGCGCCAGCAGCCGACAGGGGGCGAGTGGGAACACTGAAGCTTTCTTT
TRBD1	TRBV20-1	many	TRBJ1-1	CSARAGQGVGEAFF	TGCAGTGCTAGAGCTGGGCAGGGGGTGGGTGAAGCTTTCTTT
NA	TRBV3-1	NA	TRBJ2-1	CASSQDVVGEQFF	TGTGCCAGCAGCCAAGATGTCGTTGGGGAGCAGTTCTTC
TRBD1	TRBV6-6	many	TRBJ2-7	CASTLTGASSYEQYF	TGTGCCAGCACTCTAACAGGGGCCAGCTCCTACGAGCAGTACTTC
NA	TRBV28	many	TRBJ1-5	CASSILRDNQPQHF	TGTGCCAGCAGTATATTGAGGGACAATCAGCCCCAGCATTTT
TRBD2	TRBV12-3/TRBV12-4	many	TRBJ2-2	CASSLTSGGAQGTGELFF	TGTGCCAGCAGTTTAACTAGCGGGGGGGCTCAGGGCACCGGGGAGCTGTTTTTT
NA	TRBV28	many	TRBJ1-5	CASSSTWYSNQPQHF	TGTGCCAGCAGTTCAACCTGGTATAGCAATCAGCCCCAGCATTTT
NA	TRBV12-3/TRBV12-4	many	TRBJ2-6	CASSLSSSGANVLTF	TGTGCCAGCAGTTTGTCGAGCTCTGGGGCCAACGTCCTGACTTTC
NA	TRBV12-3/TRBV12-4	few	TRBJ1-2	CASSPVGLVSGNYGYTF	TGTGCCAGCAGCCCGGTCGGACTAGTATCAGGCAACTATGGCTACACCTTC
NA	TRBV3-1	many	TRBJ2-1	CASSRTAGHEQFF	TGTGCCAGCAGCCGGACCGCGGGGCATGAGCAGTTCTTC
NA	TRBV7-6	few	TRBJ2-2	CASSLGPHLPTGELFF	TGTGCCAGCAGCTTAGGCCCCCACCTCCCGACGGGGGAGCTGTTTTTT
NA	TRBV5-1	many	TRBJ1-6	CASSLEGGRSPLHF	TGCGCCAGCAGCTTGGAAGGGGGACGATCACCCCTCCACTTT
NA	TRBV3-1	many	TRBJ2-5	CASSQAYRETQYF	TGTGCCAGCAGCCAAGCATACAGAGAGACCCAGTACTTC
NA	TRBV3-1	NA	TRBJ2-1	CASSPKHLTGIDNEQFF	TGTGCCAGCAGCCCAAAACATCTTACCGGAATCGACAATGAGCAGTTCTTC
TRBD2	TRBV20-1	many	TRBJ2-1	CSARVGGVGNEQFF	TGCAGTGCTAGAGTCGGGGGGGTCGGCAATGAGCAGTTCTTC
TRBD2	TRBV6-5	many	TRBJ2-1	CASIKAGGNNYNEQFF	TGTGCCAGCATCAAAGCGGGGGGCAACAATTACAATGAGCAGTTCTTC
TRBD1	TRBV5-1	many	TRBJ1-1	CASSSPRDRNTEAFF	TGCGCCAGCAGCTCTCCCCGGGACAGGAACACTGAAGCTTTCTTT
NA	TRBV5-1	many	TRBJ2-1	CASTPPGRPGNEQFF	TGCGCCAGCACCCCCCCTGGGCGGCCCGGCAATGAGCAGTTCTTC
TRBD1	TRBV5-1	many	TRBJ2-5	CASSSTGGQETQYF	TGCGCCAGCAGTTCCACAGGGGGCCAAGAGACCCAGTACTTC